This TCR beta chain was sequenced in a study of OX40 agonist ivuxolimab in advanced cancers. Profiling relied on immunoSEQ multiplex PCR, and the TCRdb table lists in-frame clones only, not all of them. Among 100,000 or so clones listed, approximately 92% were seen once. Germline loops: CDR1 WNHNN, CDR2 SYGVQD (reference sequence). The CDR3 covers 17 residues. The ends lost 0 bases at V and 0 bases at J; junction bases unmatched: 3. The TCR originated in an adult with an advanced solid tumor such as melanoma, head and neck, liver or kidney cancer. Here the sequenced sample was CD4+ or CD8+ T cells sorted from blood, taken in a trial of the OX40 agonist ivuxolimab. The chain carries TRBV10-1 and TRBJ2-3; TRBD2 matches 10 bases. For the CDR3, the DNA is TGCGCCAGCAGTGAGTCAATGACTAGCGGGAGCACAGATACGCAGTATTTT. It translates to CASSESMTSGSTDTQYF.